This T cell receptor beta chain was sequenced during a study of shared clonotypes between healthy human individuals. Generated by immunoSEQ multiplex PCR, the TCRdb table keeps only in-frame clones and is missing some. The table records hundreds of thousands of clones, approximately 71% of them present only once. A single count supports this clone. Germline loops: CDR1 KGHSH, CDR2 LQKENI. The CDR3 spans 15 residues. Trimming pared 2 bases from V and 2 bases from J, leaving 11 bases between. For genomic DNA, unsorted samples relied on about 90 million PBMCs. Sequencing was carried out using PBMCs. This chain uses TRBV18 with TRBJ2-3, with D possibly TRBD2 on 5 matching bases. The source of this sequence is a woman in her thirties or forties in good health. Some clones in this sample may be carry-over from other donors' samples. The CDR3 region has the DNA TGTGCCAGCTCACCATCCGTCGGGAACACAGATACGCAGTATTTT. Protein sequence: CASSPSVGNTDTQYF. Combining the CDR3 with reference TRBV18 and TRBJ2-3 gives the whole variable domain NAGVMQNPRHLVRRRGQEARLRCSPMKGHSHVYWYRQLPEEGLKFMVYLQKENIIDESGMPKERFSAEFPKEGPSILRIQQVVRGDSAAYFCASSPSVGNTDTQYFGPGTRLTVL.